This TCR beta chain was found in a study of cytomegalovirus exposure and HLA in healthy donors. About the research overall: The platform used for the 120 or so validation repertoires matched that of the roughly 700 first-cohort repertoires, a later analysis reported. Overall study results and limits: The CMV antigen specificity of a few CMV-associated chains was confirmed through in vitro analysis.

Profiling relied on immunoSEQ multiplex PCR, and the TCRdb table lists in-frame clones only, not all of them. Of a few hundred thousand clones in the sample, approximately 90% were seen once. Germline V CDR1 and CDR2: MDHEN, SYDVKM. The V segment lost 4 bases and the J segment 6 bases; nucleotides outside the gene matches: 4. This CDR3 region has 14 residues. In this sample, this clone turned up once. Its antigen is not known. The sample consisted of PBMCs. The TCR comes from a woman between 18 and 30 years old in good health and CMV-seronegative. The chain recombines TRBV28 with TRBJ2-7; 12 bases are a match to TRBD1. CDR3 sequence: CASSSGQGAIEQYF. CDR3 nucleotide sequence: TGTGCCAGCAGTTCGGGACAGGGGGCAATCGAGCAGTACTTC.